Below, 16 T cell receptor beta chains from the same sample are listed, as sequenced in a study of cytomegalovirus exposure and HLA in healthy donors. The primer mix had 60 Vbeta and 13 Jbeta primers. Using immunoSEQ multiplex PCR, the repertoire was profiled, and TCRdb retains in-frame clones only, with some absent. The table records approximately 120,000 clones, less than 85% of them present only once. Sequenced sample: PBMCs. The source is a man aged 30 to 45 in good health and CMV-seropositive.

J is TRBJ2-2 and V is TRBV29-1, with TRBD2 matching over 11 bases. After removal of 7 bases from V and 8 bases from J, the junction contained 12 bases not matched to a gene. The germline CDR1 and CDR2 sequences are SQVTM and ANQGSEA. There are 15 residues in the CDR3. CDR3 bases: TGCAGCGCTCACTTAGCGGGGGGGCCGCCTGGGGAGCTGTTTTTT. It codes for CSAHLAGGPPGELFF.

J is TRBJ1-6 and V is TRBV9, with D tentatively TRBD1 (6 bases). The length of the CDR3 is 15 residues. V lost 5 bases, J lost 2 bases, and 11 bases lay in between. The germline V gene encodes CDR1 SGDLS and CDR2 YYNGEE. DNA of the CDR3: TGTGCCAGCAGTCTCCGGGACACCTATAATTCACCCCTCCACTTT. Translation: CASSLRDTYNSPLHF.

The chain joins TRBV11-2 to TRBJ2-5, with D tentatively TRBD2 (6 bases). This CDR3 is 14 amino acids long. Per germline, CDR1 SGHAT and CDR2 FQNNGV. Trimming cost V 0 bases and J 3 bases, with 8 bases left between them. The CDR3 DNA reads TGTGCCAGCAGCTTAGATGCGGGGAAAGAGACCCAGTACTTC. The encoded protein is CASSLDAGKETQYF.

The chain has TRBV9 and TRBJ1-5; maybe TRBD1 (6 bases). V lost 1 base to trimming and J lost 5 bases, with 10 bases between them. Germline V gives CDR1 SGDLS, CDR2 YYNGEE. This CDR3 is built from 14 residues. The CDR3 here is CASSVSGAHQPQHF. In DNA, the CDR3 is TGTGCCAGCAGCGTATCAGGGGCTCATCAGCCCCAGCATTTT.

V is TRBV6-6 and J is TRBJ2-7; no firm D call. This CDR3 comprises 10 residues. Trimming took off 4 bases at V and 6 bases at J, with 4 bases between the two ends. CDR1 and CDR2 (germline): MNHNY, SVGAGI (reference sequence). CDR3 loop: CASSSGEQYF. The DNA for the CDR3 is TGTGCCAGCAGTTCGGGCGAGCAGTACTTC.

The rearrangement uses TRBV19 and TRBJ1-2; D perhaps matches TRBD1 (5 bases). Germline V lookup: CDR1 LNHDA, CDR2 SQIVND (reference sequence). CDR3 size: 22 residues. The ends were cut back, 1 base at V and 1 base at J, with 31 bases in the middle. CDR3 amino acids: CASSIALKNPDMSFPNNYGYTF. CDR3 bases: TGTGCCAGTAGTATAGCCTTGAAAAACCCGGACATGTCCTTCCCCAATAACTATGGCTACACCTTC.

This chain connects TRBV11-2 to TRBJ2-2, with 9 bases that match TRBD2. The germline V gene has CDR1 SGHAT and CDR2 FQNNGV. The CDR3 is 20 amino acids. V was pared by 0 bases and J by 9 bases, with 20 bases of the junction left unmatched. CDR3 nucleotide sequence: TGTGCCAGCAGCTTAGAATCCCTAGCGGGGACCCGAACAATTCGCCGGGAGCTGTTTTTT. This codes for CASSLESLAGTRTIRRELFF. Complete variable domain (other parts from reference TRBV11-2 and TRBJ2-2): EAGVAQSPRYKIIEKRQSVAFWCNPISGHATLYWYQQILGQGPKLLIQFQNNGVVDDSQLPKDRFSAERLKGVDSTLKIQPAKLEDSAVYLCASSLESLAGTRTIRRELFFGEGSRLTVL.

This clone appeared a few times. The rearrangement links TRBV6-1 to TRBJ1-4, with a tentative D call TRBD1 (6 bases). V lost 1 base and J 3 bases, leaving 12 bases between the germline ends. CDR3 length equals 16 residues. CDR1 and CDR2 (germline): MNHNS, SASEGT. CDR3 sequence (DNA): TGTGCCAGCAGTGAAGACAGGGAGTGGGCTAATGAAAAACTGTTTTTT. Translating gives CASSEDREWANEKLFF.

The chain joins TRBV2 to TRBJ2-7; D is perhaps TRBD1 (6 bases). The CDR3 has 15 amino acids. Trimming left V 2 bases short and J 2 bases short, with 13 bases between. The germline gives CDR1 SNHLY, CDR2 FYNNEI. CDR3 sequence (DNA): TGTGCCAGCAGTGAACAGGGGCGCCCCCCCTACGAGCAGTACTTC. Its translation is CASSEQGRPPYEQYF.

The genes are TRBV11-2 and TRBJ2-7, with 8 bases that match TRBD2. Germline lookup yields CDR1 SGHAT and CDR2 FQNNGV. Trimming cost V 3 bases and J 7 bases; bases outside gene matches: 2. The CDR3 has 12 amino acids. The CDR3: CASSFREGEQYF. CDR3 coding DNA: TGTGCCAGCAGCTTCCGGGAGGGAGAGCAGTACTTC.

The rearrangement links TRBV19 to TRBJ1-1; 7 bases are shared with TRBD1. Germline CDR1 and CDR2: LNHDA and SQIVND (reference sequence). The CDR3 loop spans 18 amino acids. After removal of 5 bases from V and 1 base from J, the junction contained 16 bases not matched to a gene. The CDR3, as DNA: TGTGCCAGTAGTGTTAAAACAGGGGCGAGGGGGAAGAACACTGAAGCTTTCTTT. The encoded protein is CASSVKTGARGKNTEAFF.

The chain couples TRBV2 to TRBJ2-7; 8 bases fit TRBD1. Germline CDR1 reads SNHLY; CDR2 reads FYNNEI. The length of the CDR3 is 14 residues. V shed 6 bases and J 6 bases; nucleotides not matched to a gene: 10. DNA for the CDR3: TGTGCCAGCAGAGGGACAGGCTTTGGGGGCGAGCAGTACTTC. Translation gives CASRGTGFGGEQYF.

The rearrangement links TRBV6-1 to TRBJ2-7; 9 positions agree with TRBD1. Germline V gene lookup returns CDR1 MNHNS and CDR2 SASEGT. This CDR3 has 15 amino acids. V lost 4 bases to trimming and J lost 4 bases; unmatched junction nucleotides: 8. The DNA of the CDR3 is TGTGCCAGCAGTGTAAACCCGGGACAGGGTTACGAGCAGTACTTC. Translation gives CASSVNPGQGYEQYF.

J is TRBJ1-1 and V is TRBV19; TRBD1 might be the D (5 bases). V was cut by 3 bases and J by 2 bases, with 10 bases left in between. The CDR3 extends over 14 amino acids. CDR1 and CDR2 (germline): LNHDA, SQIVND (reference sequence). For the CDR3, the DNA is TGTGCCAGTAGTATTGGCAGGGCCAACACTGAAGCTTTCTTT. Translating it yields CASSIGRANTEAFF.

The chain has TRBV29-1 and TRBJ1-2, with TRBD1 matching 8 bases. CDR1 is SQVTM, CDR2 ANQGSEA, per germline. J lost 6 bases, V lost 5 bases, and 5 bases had no gene match. This CDR3 is 12 amino acids long. CDR3 nucleotide sequence: TGCAGCGTTACCGGACAGGGAAATGGCTACACCTTC. Translation: CSVTGQGNGYTF.

The chain joins TRBV5-1 to TRBJ2-2; 7 bases match TRBD1. The junction had 7 bases not matched to a gene; V was cut back by 3 bases and J by 5 bases. This CDR3 comprises 15 residues. Germline CDR1 is SGHRS and CDR2 is YFSETQ. The CDR3 DNA sequence: TGCGCCAGCAGCTGGGAGAGGGGGCTTACCGGGGAGCTGTTTTTT. This translates into CASSWERGLTGELFF.